This T cell receptor beta chain was captured in a study of blood T cell repertoires in COVID-19. The CDR3 sequence is 15 residues long. Germline V gene lookup returns CDR1 SGHVS and CDR2 FQNEAQ. The V and J ends lost 5 bases and 2 bases respectively, with 15 bases between them. The table came from immunoSEQ multiplex PCR; TCRdb's copy has only in-frame clones and leaves some out. The sample lists some 71,000 clones, 86% occurring once. J is TRBJ1-1 and V is TRBV7-8, with D unresolved. The sequence was collected from a man younger than 40 with acute or convalescent COVID-19. Sequencing input: peripheral blood. CDR3 in amino acids: CASSPQRTVNTEAFF. The DNA for the CDR3 is TGTGCCAGCAGCCCCCAACGGACTGTCAACACTGAAGCTTTCTTT.